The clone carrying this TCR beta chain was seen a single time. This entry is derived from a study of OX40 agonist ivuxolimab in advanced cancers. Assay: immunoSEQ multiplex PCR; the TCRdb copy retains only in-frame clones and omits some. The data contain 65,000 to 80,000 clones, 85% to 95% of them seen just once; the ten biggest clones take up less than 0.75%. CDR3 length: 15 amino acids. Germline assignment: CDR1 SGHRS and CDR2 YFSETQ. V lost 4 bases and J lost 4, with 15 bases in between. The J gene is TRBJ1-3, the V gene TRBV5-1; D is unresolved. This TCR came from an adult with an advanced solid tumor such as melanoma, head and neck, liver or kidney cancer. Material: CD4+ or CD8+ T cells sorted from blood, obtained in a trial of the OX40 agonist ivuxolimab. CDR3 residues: CASSRITGEGNTIYF. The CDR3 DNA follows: TGCGCCAGCAGCCGCATAACTGGGGAAGGAAACACCATATATTTT. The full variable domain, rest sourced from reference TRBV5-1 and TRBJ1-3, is KAGVTQTPRYLIKTRGQQVTLSCSPISGHRSVSWYQQTPGQGLQFLFEYFSETQRNKGNFPGRFSGRQFSNSRSEMNVSTLELGDSALYLCASSRITGEGNTIYFGEGSWLTVV.